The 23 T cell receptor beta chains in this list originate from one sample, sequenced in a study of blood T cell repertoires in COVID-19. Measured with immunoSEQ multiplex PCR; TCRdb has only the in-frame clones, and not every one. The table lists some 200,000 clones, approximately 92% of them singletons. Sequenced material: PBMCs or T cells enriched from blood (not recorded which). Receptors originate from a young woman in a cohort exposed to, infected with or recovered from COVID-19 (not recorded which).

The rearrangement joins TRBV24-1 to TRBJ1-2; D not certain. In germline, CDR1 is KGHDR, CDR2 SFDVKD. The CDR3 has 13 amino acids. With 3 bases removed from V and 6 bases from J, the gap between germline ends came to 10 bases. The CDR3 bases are TGTGCCACCAGTGATGGACTGAGAGATGGCTACACCTTC. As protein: CATSDGLRDGYTF.

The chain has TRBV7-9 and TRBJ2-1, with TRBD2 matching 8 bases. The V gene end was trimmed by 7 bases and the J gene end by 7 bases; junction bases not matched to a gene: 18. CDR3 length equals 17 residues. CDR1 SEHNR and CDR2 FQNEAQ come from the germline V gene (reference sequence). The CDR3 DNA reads TGTGCCAGCAACTACGAGCTTACGGGAGGGGGGAAAAATGAGCAGTTCTTC. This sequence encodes CASNYELTGGGKNEQFF. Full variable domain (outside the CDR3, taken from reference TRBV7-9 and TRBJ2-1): DTGVSQNPRHKITKRGQNVTFRCDPISEHNRLYWYRQTLGQGPEFLTYFQNEAQLEKSRLLSDRFSAERPKGSFSTLEIQRTEQGDSAMYLCASNYELTGGGKNEQFFGPGTRLTVL.

CDR3 bases: TGTGCCAGCAGCTACAGGGGCCCGGAGGAAAAACTGTTTTTT. This translates into CASSYRGPEEKLFF. V usage is TRBV5-4 and J usage is TRBJ1-4; TRBD1 agrees at 7 bases. V lost 3 bases and J lost 8; bases outside the gene matches: 7. From germline, CDR1 is SGHNT and CDR2 YYREEE (reference sequence). The CDR3 is 14 residues long.

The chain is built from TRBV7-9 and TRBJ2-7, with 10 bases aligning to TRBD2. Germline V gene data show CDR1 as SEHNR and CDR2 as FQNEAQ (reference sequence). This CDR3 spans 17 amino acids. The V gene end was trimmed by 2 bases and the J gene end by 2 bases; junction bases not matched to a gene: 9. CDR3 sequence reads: CASSLSSRTSGTYEQYF. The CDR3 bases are TGTGCCAGCAGCTTAAGTTCCCGGACTAGCGGAACCTACGAGCAGTACTTC. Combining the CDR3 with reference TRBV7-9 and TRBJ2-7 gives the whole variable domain DTGVSQNPRHKITKRGQNVTFRCDPISEHNRLYWYRQTLGQGPEFLTYFQNEAQLEKSRLLSDRFSAERPKGSFSTLEIQRTEQGDSAMYLCASSLSSRTSGTYEQYFGPGTRLTVT.

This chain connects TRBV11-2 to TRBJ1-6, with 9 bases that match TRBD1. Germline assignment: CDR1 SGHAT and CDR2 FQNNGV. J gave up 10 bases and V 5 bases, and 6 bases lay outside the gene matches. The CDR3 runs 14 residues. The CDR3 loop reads CASSKDRGSSPLHF. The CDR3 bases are TGTGCCAGCAGCAAGGACAGGGGATCATCACCCCTCCACTTT.

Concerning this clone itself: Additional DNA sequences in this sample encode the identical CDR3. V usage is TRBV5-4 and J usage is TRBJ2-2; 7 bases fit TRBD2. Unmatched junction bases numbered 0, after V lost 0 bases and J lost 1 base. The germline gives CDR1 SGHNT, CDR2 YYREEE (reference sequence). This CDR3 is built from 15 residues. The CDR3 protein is CASSLAGGNTGELFF. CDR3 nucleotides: TGTGCCAGCAGCTTGGCGGGAGGGAACACCGGGGAGCTGTTTTTT.

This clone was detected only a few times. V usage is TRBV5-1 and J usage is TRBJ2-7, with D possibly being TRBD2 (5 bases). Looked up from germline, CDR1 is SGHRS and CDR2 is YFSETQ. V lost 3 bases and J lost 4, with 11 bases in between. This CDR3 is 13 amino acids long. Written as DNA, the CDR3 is TGCGCCAGCAGCTGGGGAGAGCGATACGAGCAGTACTTC. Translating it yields CASSWGERYEQYF.

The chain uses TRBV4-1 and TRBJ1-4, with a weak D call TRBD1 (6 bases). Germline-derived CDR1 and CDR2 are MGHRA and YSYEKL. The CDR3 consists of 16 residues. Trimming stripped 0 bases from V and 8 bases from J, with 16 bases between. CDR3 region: CASSQDWGGRNEKLFF. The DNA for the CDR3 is TGCGCCAGCAGCCAAGATTGGGGGGGCAGAAACGAAAAACTGTTTTTT.

The CDR3 spells CASSYGQGSYGYTF. CDR3 DNA: TGTGCCAGCAGCTACGGACAGGGGTCCTATGGCTACACCTTC. The chain couples TRBV5-6 to TRBJ1-2; 9 bases are a match to TRBD1. Looked up from germline, CDR1 is SGHDT and CDR2 is YYEEEE. V shed 3 bases and J 4 bases; nucleotides not matched to a gene: 4. CDR3 size: 14 residues.

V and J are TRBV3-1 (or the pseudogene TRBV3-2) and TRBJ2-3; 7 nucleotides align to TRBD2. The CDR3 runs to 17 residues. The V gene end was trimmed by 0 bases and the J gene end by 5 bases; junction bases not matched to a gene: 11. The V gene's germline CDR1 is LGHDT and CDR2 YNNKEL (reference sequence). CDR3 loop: CASSQDPPAGRGDTQYF. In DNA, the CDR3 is TGTGCCAGCAGCCAAGATCCCCCAGCGGGGCGTGGAGATACGCAGTATTTT.

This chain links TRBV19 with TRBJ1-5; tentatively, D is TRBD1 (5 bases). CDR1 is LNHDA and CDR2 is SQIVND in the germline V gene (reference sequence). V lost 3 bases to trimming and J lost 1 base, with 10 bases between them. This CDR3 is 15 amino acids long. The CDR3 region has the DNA TGTGCCAGTAGTATCACAGGTTTCAGCAATCAGCCCCAGCATTTT. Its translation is CASSITGFSNQPQHF.

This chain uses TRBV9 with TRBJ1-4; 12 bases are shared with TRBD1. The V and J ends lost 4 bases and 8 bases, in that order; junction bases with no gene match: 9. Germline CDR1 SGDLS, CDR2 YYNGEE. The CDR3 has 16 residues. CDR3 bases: TGTGCCAGCAGCATCCGGGACAGGGGGCCCGGGGAAAAACTGTTTTTT. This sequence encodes CASSIRDRGPGEKLFF.

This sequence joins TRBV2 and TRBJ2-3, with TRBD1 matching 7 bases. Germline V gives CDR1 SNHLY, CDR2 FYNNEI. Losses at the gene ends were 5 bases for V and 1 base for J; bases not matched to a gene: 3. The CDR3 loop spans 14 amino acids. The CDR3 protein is CASSRQGGTDTQYF. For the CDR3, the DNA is TGTGCCAGCAGTAGACAGGGTGGCACAGATACGCAGTATTTT.

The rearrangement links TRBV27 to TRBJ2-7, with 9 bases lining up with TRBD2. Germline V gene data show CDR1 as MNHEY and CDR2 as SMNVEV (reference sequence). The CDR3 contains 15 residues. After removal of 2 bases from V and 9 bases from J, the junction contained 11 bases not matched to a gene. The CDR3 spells CASSLGASGAAGQYF. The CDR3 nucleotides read TGTGCCAGCAGTTTAGGGGCTAGCGGGGCTGCTGGGCAGTACTTC.

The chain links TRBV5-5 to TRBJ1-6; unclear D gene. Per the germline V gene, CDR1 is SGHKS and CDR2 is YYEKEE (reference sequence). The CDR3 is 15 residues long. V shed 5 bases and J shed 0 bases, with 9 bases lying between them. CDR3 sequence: CASSAASSYNSPLHF. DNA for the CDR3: TGTGCCAGCAGTGCAGCGAGCTCCTATAATTCACCCCTCCACTTT.

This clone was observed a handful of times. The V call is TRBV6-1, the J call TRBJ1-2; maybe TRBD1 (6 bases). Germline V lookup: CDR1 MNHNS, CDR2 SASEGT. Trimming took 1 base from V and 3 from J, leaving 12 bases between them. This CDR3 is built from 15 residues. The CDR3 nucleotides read TGTGCCAGCAGTGAAGACCAGGGGACCGACTATGGCTACACCTTC. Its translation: CASSEDQGTDYGYTF.

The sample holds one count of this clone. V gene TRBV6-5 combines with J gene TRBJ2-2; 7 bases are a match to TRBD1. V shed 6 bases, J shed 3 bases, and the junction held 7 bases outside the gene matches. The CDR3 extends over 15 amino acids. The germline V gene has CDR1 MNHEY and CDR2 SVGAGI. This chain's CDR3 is CASSERGRDTGELFF. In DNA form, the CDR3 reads TGTGCCAGCAGCGAGAGGGGGCGAGACACCGGGGAGCTGTTTTTT.

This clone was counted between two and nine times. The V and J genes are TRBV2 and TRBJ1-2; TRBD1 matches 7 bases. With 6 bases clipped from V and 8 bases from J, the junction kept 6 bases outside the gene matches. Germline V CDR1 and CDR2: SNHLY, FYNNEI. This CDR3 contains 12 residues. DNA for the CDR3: TGTGCCAGCAGCCCCACAGGGGACGGCTACACCTTC. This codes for CASSPTGDGYTF.

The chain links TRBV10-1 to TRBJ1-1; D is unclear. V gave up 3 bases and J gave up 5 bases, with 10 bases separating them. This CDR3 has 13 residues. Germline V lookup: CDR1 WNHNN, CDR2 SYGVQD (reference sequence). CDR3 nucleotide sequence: TGCGCCAGCAGTGAAGGGCCGGGGACTGAAGCTTTCTTT. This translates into CASSEGPGTEAFF.

The CDR3 protein is CASSPPGAGGRSTEAFF. CDR3 nucleotides: TGTGCCAGCAGCCCCCCGGGGGCGGGGGGGCGGAGCACTGAAGCTTTCTTT. The chain links TRBV5-4 to TRBJ1-1; D perhaps matches TRBD1 (6 bases). The CDR3 extends over 17 amino acids. Trimming shortened V by 4 bases and J by 4 bases, and 23 bases separated the two germline ends. Germline CDR1 is SGHNT and CDR2 is YYREEE (reference sequence).

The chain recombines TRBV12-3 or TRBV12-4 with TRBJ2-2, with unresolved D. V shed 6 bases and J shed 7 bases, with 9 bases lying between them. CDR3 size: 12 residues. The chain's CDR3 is CASREGDGELFF. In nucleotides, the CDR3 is TGTGCCAGCAGGGAAGGAGACGGGGAGCTGTTTTTT.

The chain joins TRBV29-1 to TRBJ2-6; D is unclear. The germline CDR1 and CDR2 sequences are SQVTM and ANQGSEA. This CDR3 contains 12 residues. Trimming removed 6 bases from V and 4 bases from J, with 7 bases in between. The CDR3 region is CSVLTGANVLTF. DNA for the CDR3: TGCAGCGTGCTGACAGGGGCCAACGTCCTGACTTTC.

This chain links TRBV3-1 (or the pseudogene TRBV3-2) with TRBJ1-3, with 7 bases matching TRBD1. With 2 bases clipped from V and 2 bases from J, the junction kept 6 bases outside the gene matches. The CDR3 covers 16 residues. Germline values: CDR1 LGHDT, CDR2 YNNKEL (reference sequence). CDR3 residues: CASSQRPTGAGNTIYF. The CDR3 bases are TGTGCCAGCAGCCAACGTCCCACAGGGGCTGGAAACACCATATATTTT.